This TCR beta chain was retrieved from a study of blood T cell repertoires in COVID-19. CDR1 SQVTM and CDR2 ANQGSEA come from the germline V gene. The CDR3 runs to 12 residues. V lost 6 bases and J lost 6, with 14 bases in between. Per the original methods: Reference gene primer amplification yielded estimated nucleated cell counts. Repertoires were generated with immunoSEQ multiplex PCR, while TCRdb's copy carries only in-frame clones and drops some. That table supplies the V and J calls and clone size; D and trimming were determined from the DNA. Of just over 60,000 clones in the sample, around 80% were seen once.

This receptor was taken from a man under 40 with COVID-19, enrolled during active disease. The V and J genes are TRBV29-1 and TRBJ1-2; D might be TRBD1 (6 bases). Sequencing was performed on peripheral blood. This chain's CDR3 is CSVRDTEDGYTF. The CDR3 DNA reads as TGCAGCGTCCGGGACACTGAGGATGGCTACACCTTC.